This T cell receptor (beta chain) was recorded in a study of T cell changes during pregnancy in multiple sclerosis. Method: immunoSEQ multiplex PCR; TCRdb's copy keeps in-frame clones and lacks some. This table has 45,000 to 75,000 clones, around 93% appearing once. V was clipped by 4 bases and J by 1 base, with 14 bases between them. The germline gives CDR1 SGHNT, CDR2 YYREEE (reference sequence). CDR3 size: 15 residues. This specimen was peripheral blood, taken in the first trimester of pregnancy. This sequence joins TRBV5-4 and TRBJ1-1; D unresolved. The receptor's source is a female donor with multiple sclerosis, enrolled in a pregnancy study. CDR3 DNA sequence: TGTGCCAGCAGCCCTTGGCAAGGGAGGAACACTGAAGCTTTCTTT. Translating it yields CASSPWQGRNTEAFF.